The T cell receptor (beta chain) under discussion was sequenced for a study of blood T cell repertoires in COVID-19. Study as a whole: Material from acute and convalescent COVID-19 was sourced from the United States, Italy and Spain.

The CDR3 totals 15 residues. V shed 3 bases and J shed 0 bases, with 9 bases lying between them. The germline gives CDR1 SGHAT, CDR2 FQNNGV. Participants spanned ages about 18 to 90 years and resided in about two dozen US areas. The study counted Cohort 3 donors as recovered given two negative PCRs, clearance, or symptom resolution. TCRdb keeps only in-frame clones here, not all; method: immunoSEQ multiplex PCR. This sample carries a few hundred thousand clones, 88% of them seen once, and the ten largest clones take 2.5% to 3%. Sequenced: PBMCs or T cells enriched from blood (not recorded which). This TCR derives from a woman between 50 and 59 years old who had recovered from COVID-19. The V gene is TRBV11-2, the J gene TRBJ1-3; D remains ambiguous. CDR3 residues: CASSFGLSSGNTIYF. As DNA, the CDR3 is TGTGCCAGCAGCTTCGGGTTGAGCTCTGGAAACACCATATATTTT.